The 4 T cell receptor beta chains below come from one sample, sequenced in a study of blood T cell repertoires in COVID-19. The assay was immunoSEQ multiplex PCR, and TCRdb's table has in-frame clones only and misses some. The table includes 150,000 to 200,000 clones, about four fifths detected once. Sequenced: peripheral blood. These receptors were taken from a man in his 70s who had recovered from COVID-19.

The J gene is TRBJ2-2, the V gene TRBV7-6, with 8 bases aligning to TRBD1. CDR3 length: 15 residues. Germline lookup yields CDR1 SGHVS and CDR2 FNYEAQ. After removal of 4 bases from V and 5 bases from J, the junction contained 6 bases not matched to a gene. CDR3 in DNA: TGTGCCAGCAGCTCCATGGACAGGGTGACCGGGGAGCTGTTTTTT. Amino acids: CASSSMDRVTGELFF.

The chain has TRBV5-1 and TRBJ1-2; maybe TRBD1 (6 bases). The CDR3 loop spans 16 amino acids. Trimming removed 1 base from V and 4 bases from J, with 17 bases in between. The germline CDR1 and CDR2 sequences are SGHRS and YFSETQ. DNA of the CDR3: TGCGCCAGCAGCTTGACGACAGGAGAGAGTATCTATGGCTACACCTTC. Encoded protein: CASSLTTGESIYGYTF.

The J gene is TRBJ2-1, the V gene TRBV10-3, with TRBD2 matching 15 bases. The J segment lost 8 bases and the V segment lost 5 bases, leaving 7 bases of the junction unmatched. The germline gives CDR1 ENHRY, CDR2 SYGVKD. The CDR3 length is 16 residues. The CDR3 bases are TGTGCCATCAGTCCGGGACTAGCGGGAGGTAGCGATGAGCAGTTCTTC. It codes for CAISPGLAGGSDEQFF.

CDR3 residues: CASSIGQTNTGELFF. DNA for the CDR3: TGTGCCAGTAGTATAGGACAGACGAACACCGGGGAGCTGTTTTTT. This chain uses TRBV19 with TRBJ2-2, with D possibly being TRBD1 (5 bases). V dropped 1 base and J dropped 0 bases, with 6 bases sitting between them. This CDR3 has 15 amino acids. Germline V lookup: CDR1 LNHDA, CDR2 SQIVND (reference sequence). Looking up the rest from reference TRBV19 and TRBJ2-2 gives the full variable domain: DGGITQSPKYLFRKEGQNVTLSCEQNLNHDAMYWYRQDPGQGLRLIYYSQIVNDFQKGDIAEGYSVSREKKESFPLTVTSAQKNPTAFYLCASSIGQTNTGELFFGEGSRLTVL.